The clone carrying this TCR beta chain turned up a few times. V lost 4 bases and J 1 base, leaving 15 bases between the germline ends. This CDR3 region has 16 residues. Germline CDR1 and CDR2: LGHDT and YNNKEL (reference sequence). This sample stems from a study of T cells after yellow fever vaccination. TCRdb used MiXCR to reprocess the 5' RACE reads, holding one entry per CDR3 protein. This table holds a few hundred thousand distinct CDR3 sequences, roughly 9% found once. Source: CD4+ T cells sorted from PBMCs, taken 5 days after the yellow fever booster vaccination. The TCR sequence derives from a man between 18 and 29 years old who received the YFV17D yellow fever vaccine. The rearrangement uses TRBV3-1 and TRBJ2-3; a weak D match, TRBD2 (6 bases). The CDR3 reads CASSPVLRRGTDTQYF. The CDR3, as DNA: TGTGCCAGCAGCCCAGTCCTAAGGAGGGGCACAGATACGCAGTATTTT.